This T cell receptor beta chain was identified during a study of Ad26.COV2.S vaccination and SARS-CoV-2 variants. Study-level findings and limits: The placebo group had lower spike-specific TCR breadth than the vaccine recipients did.

Sequencing was performed with immunoSEQ multiplex PCR; in TCRdb, only in-frame clones are kept and a portion is missing. Here the sample spans roughly 680,000 clones, around 90% being singletons. The germline CDR1 and CDR2 sequences are MNHEY and SMNVEV (reference sequence). The CDR3 loop spans 14 amino acids. Trimming cost V 0 bases and J 10 bases, with 10 bases left between them. Treatment: about 20 received Ad26.COV2.S at low or high dose, single or two shots; 5 received placebo; per-sample allocation not given. Specimens were obtained on day 63 following the first vaccine or placebo injection. Boston hosted the donor, who was an adult aged 18-55 years. This clone showed up just once. Its antigen is as yet unknown.

This TCR came from a person aged 18-65 years who received the Ad26.COV2.S COVID-19 vaccine or a placebo. The V call is TRBV27, the J call TRBJ1-6; D unclear. The sample was peripheral blood, taken in a trial of Ad26.COV2.S vaccine versus placebo. The chain's CDR3 is CASSLSVPGSPLHF. For the CDR3, the DNA is TGTGCCAGCAGTTTATCAGTACCGGGATCACCCCTCCACTTT.